This T cell receptor beta chain emerged from a study of Graves' ophthalmopathy and Graves' hyperthyroidism. Study results and caveats: As the model predicted ophthalmopathy progression, it achieved a sensitivity of 70.59% and a specificity of 72.22%. Blood also harbored most expanded thyroid clonotypes above 0.001 frequency.

The authors amplified TCR beta CDR3 regions, and they did so from RNA transcripts for repertoire sequencing. The workflow started with a first-round RT-PCR run with HTBI primers and then moved on to a second-round multiplex PCR. One entry per CDR3 protein results from TCRdb running MiXCR on the multiplex PCR reads. The sample lists about 550,000 distinct CDR3 sequences, roughly 40% occurring once. J gave up 6 bases and V 8 bases, and 7 bases lay outside the gene matches. The germline V gene encodes CDR1 SQVTM and CDR2 ANQGSEA. The CDR3 consists of 11 residues. A word on this clonotype: Its target is unknown.

The sequence was collected from an adult man with Graves' hyperthyroidism. V and J are TRBV29-1 and TRBJ2-7; 7 bases fit TRBD2. The sample comprised peripheral blood or thyroid tissue (not recorded which). The CDR3 sequence: CSRGVAGEQYF. The CDR3 DNA reads TGCAGCCGGGGGGTAGCAGGCGAGCAGTACTTC.